Presented here are 8 T cell receptor beta chains from one specimen sequenced in a study of beta chain features in type 1 diabetes. Expressed TCRB transcripts were sequenced after all isolated RNA was converted to cDNA. Profiled with immunoSEQ multiplex PCR; TCRdb holds only in-frame clones, not every one. Of approximately 23,000 clones listed, roughly three quarters are singletons. Sample: Tregs from blood. The receptors come from a woman aged 40 to 50 in good health.

This clone has just a few counts. The V gene is TRBV11-2, the J gene TRBJ2-5; unclear D gene. CDR3 length equals 11 residues. V lost 1 base and J 5 bases, leaving 2 bases between the germline ends. Germline V gene lookup returns CDR1 SGHAT and CDR2 FQNNGV. The CDR3 coding sequence is TGTGCCAGCAGCTTAGCGGAGACCCAGTACTTC. Protein: CASSLAETQYF. The entire variable domain, with the rest obtained from reference TRBV11-2 and TRBJ2-5, is as follows: EAGVAQSPRYKIIEKRQSVAFWCNPISGHATLYWYQQILGQGPKLLIQFQNNGVVDDSQLPKDRFSAERLKGVDSTLKIQPAKLEDSAVYLCASSLAETQYFGPGTRLLVL.

The V gene is TRBV18, the J gene TRBJ2-1; 13 bases align to TRBD2. J was trimmed by 4 bases and V by 4 bases; bases with no gene match: 4. CDR3 length: 16 amino acids. The germline V gene has CDR1 KGHSH and CDR2 LQKENI. CDR3 DNA sequence: TGTGCCAGCTCACTTGGGACTAGCGGGACTTACAATGAGCAGTTCTTC. Protein: CASSLGTSGTYNEQFF.

As DNA, the CDR3 is TGTGCCAGCAGCCGCCGGGACAGCCTCGACTACGAGCAGTACTTC. This gives the protein CASSRRDSLDYEQYF. The chain carries TRBV5-4 and TRBJ2-5; 7 bases map to TRBD1. Judging by the DNA end, TRBJ2-7 fits better; the J call may be wrong. The CDR3 extends over 15 amino acids. The germline V gene has CDR1 SGHNT and CDR2 YYREEE (reference sequence).

The chain couples TRBV5-4 to TRBJ1-2; 7 positions match TRBD1. Per germline, CDR1 SGHNT and CDR2 YYREEE (reference sequence). This CDR3 contains 13 residues. The J segment lost 4 bases and the V segment lost 4 bases, leaving 4 bases of the junction unmatched. CDR3 sequence: CASSSGQAYGYTF. The CDR3 coding sequence is TGTGCCAGCAGCAGTGGACAGGCCTATGGCTACACCTTC.

V usage is TRBV15 and J usage is TRBJ2-2; 9 bases fit TRBD1. Germline loops: CDR1 LNHNV, CDR2 YYDKDF (reference sequence). The CDR3 runs 16 residues. The V gene end was trimmed by 7 bases and the J gene end by 2 bases; junction bases not matched to a gene: 8. CDR3 nucleotides: TGTGCCACCACCCAAGACAGGGGGTTAAACACCGGGGAGCTGTTTTTT. Translation: CATTQDRGLNTGELFF. Using reference TRBV15 and TRBJ2-2 for the parts outside the CDR3, the full variable domain is DAMVIQNPRYQVTQFGKPVTLSCSQTLNHNVMYWYQQKSSQAPKLLFHYYDKDFNNEADTPDNFQSRRPNTSFCFLDIRSPGLGDTAMYLCATTQDRGLNTGELFFGEGSRLTVL.

The J gene is TRBJ2-2, the V gene TRBV4-1; 10 bases are a match to TRBD1. With V trimmed by 1 base and J by 6 bases, 8 bases remained unmatched. The germline V gene has CDR1 MGHRA and CDR2 YSYEKL. The CDR3 extends over 17 amino acids. The CDR3 reads CASSQGQGTGASGELFF. In DNA form, the CDR3 reads TGCGCCAGCAGCCAAGGGCAGGGGACAGGGGCGTCCGGGGAGCTGTTTTTT.

This clone has only one observation. The chain links TRBV7-9 to TRBJ2-7; 11 nucleotides align to TRBD1. V was clipped by 5 bases and J by 2 bases; unmatched bases: 8. Germline CDR1 and CDR2: SEHNR and FQNEAQ (reference sequence). There are 16 residues in the CDR3. CDR3 protein: CASSHQSGQGAYEQYF. The CDR3 DNA is TGTGCCAGCAGCCACCAATCGGGACAGGGGGCCTACGAGCAGTACTTC.

The genes are TRBV29-1 and TRBJ2-5; a weak D match, TRBD1 (6 bases). The V gene's germline CDR1 is SQVTM and CDR2 ANQGSEA. This CDR3 comprises 14 residues. Trimming cost V 0 bases and J 3 bases, with 11 bases left between them. The CDR3 DNA follows: TGCAGCGTTGAAGATCCTAGGACAGAAGAGACCCAGTACTTC. This encodes CSVEDPRTEETQYF. Full variable domain (rest looked up from reference TRBV29-1 and TRBJ2-5): SAVISQKPSRDICQRGTSLTIQCQVDSQVTMMFWYRQQPGQSLTLIATANQGSEATYESGFVIDKFPISRPNLTFSTLTVSNMSPEDSSIYLCSVEDPRTEETQYFGPGTRLLVL.